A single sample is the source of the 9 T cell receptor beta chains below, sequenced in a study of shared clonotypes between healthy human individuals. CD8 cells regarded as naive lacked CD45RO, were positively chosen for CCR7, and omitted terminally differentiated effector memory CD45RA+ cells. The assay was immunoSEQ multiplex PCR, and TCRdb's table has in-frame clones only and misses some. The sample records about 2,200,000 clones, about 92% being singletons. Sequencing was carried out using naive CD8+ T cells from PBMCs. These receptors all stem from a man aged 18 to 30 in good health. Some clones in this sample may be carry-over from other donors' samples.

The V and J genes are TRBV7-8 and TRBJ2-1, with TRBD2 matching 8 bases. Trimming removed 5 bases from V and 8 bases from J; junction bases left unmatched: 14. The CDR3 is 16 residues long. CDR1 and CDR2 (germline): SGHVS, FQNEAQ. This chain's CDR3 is CASSRPPGLVTDEQFF. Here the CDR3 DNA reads TGTGCCAGCAGCCGACCCCCGGGACTAGTAACCGATGAGCAGTTCTTC.

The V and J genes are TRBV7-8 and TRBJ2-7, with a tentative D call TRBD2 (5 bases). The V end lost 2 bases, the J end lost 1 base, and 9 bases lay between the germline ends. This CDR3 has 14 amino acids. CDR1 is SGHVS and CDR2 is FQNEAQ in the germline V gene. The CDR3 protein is CASSLLGESYEQYF. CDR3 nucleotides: TGTGCCAGCAGCTTACTGGGAGAATCCTACGAGCAGTACTTC.

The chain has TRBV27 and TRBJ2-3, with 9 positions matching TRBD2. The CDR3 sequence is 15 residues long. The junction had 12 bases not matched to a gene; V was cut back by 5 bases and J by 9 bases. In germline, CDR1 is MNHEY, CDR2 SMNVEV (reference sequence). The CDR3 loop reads CASSPSVLLAGTQYF. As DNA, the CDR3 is TGTGCCAGCAGTCCATCCGTGCTTCTAGCGGGAACGCAGTATTTT.

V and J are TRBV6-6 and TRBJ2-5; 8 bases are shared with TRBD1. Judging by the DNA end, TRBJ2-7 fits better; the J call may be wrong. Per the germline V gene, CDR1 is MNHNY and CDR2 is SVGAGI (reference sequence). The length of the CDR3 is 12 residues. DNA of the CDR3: TGTGCCAGCAGCTTTGGGACAGGCGAGCAGTACTTC. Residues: CASSFGTGEQYF.

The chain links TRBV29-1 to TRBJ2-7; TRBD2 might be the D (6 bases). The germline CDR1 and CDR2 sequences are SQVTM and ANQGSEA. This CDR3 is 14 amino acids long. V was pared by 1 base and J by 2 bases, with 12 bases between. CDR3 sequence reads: CSVEVNGGTYEQYF. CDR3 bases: TGCAGCGTTGAAGTTAACGGGGGAACCTACGAGCAGTACTTC.

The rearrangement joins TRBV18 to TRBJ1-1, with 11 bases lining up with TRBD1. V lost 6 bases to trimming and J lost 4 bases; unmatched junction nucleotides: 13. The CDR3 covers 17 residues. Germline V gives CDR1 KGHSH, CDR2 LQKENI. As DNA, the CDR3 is TGTGCCAGCTCGCCGGACAGGGGGCCGTGGTTGGCCACTGAAGCTTTCTTT. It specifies CASSPDRGPWLATEAFF.

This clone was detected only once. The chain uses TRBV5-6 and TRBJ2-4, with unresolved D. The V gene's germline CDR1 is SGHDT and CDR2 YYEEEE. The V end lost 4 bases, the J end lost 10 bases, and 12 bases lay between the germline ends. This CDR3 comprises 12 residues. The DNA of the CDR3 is TGTGCCAGCAGCCTAGGTGTGACGATTCAGTACTTC. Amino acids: CASSLGVTIQYF.

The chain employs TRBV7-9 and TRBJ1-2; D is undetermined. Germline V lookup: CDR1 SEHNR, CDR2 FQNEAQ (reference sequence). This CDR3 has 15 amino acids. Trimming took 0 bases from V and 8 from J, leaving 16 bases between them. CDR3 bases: TGTGCCAGCAGCTTAGCGATTTCGGACGGCCCGGGCTACACCTTC. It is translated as CASSLAISDGPGYTF.

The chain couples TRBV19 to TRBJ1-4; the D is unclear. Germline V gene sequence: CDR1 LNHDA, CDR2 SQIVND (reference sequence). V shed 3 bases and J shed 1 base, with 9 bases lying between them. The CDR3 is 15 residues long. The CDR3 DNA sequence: TGTGCCAGTAGTATCACACCACGAACTAATGAAAAACTGTTTTTT. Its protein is CASSITPRTNEKLFF.